This paragraph reports one T cell receptor beta chain. Its target is not known. This sample was included in a study of T cell clonotyping in hematopoietic cell transplantation. Germline CDR1 LGHNA, CDR2 YNFKEQ. The CDR3 sequence is 16 residues long. V lost 5 bases and J 4 bases, leaving 20 bases between the germline ends. Study-wide findings and caveats: After transplant, recipient diversity fell while pathologically expanded clonotypes grew through day 180. Broader posttransplant TCR repertoire diversity was predicted by graft donor and pretransplant recipient Inverse Simpson Index values.

Here immunoSEQ multiplex PCR was the method, and the copy in TCRdb shows in-frame clones only, minus some. The data contain about 10,000 clones, 93% of them singletons. The clonotype comes from a male patient aged 45-59 years who had an allogeneic stem cell transplant from a related donor, so T cells may come from the graft donor. Some clones in this sample may be carry-over from other donors' samples. The chain has TRBV4-2 and TRBJ1-2; D is unresolved. Here the sequenced sample was PBMCs, taken 100 days after allogeneic stem cell transplant. The CDR3 DNA follows: TGTGCCAGCAGCAAGGCTCTCAAAGGTTGGACCTATGGCTACACCTTC. It translates to CASSKALKGWTYGYTF.